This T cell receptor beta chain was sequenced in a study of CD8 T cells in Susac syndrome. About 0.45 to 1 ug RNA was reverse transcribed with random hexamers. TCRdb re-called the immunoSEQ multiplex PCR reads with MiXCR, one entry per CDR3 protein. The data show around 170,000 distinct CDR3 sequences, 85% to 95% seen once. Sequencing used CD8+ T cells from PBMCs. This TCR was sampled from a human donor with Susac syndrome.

The CDR3, as DNA: TGTGCCAGCAGTTACCGTTCCTACGAGCAGTACTTC. Translating it yields CASSYRSYEQYF. V gene TRBV6-2 or TRBV6-3 combines with J gene TRBJ2-7; no firm D call. Per the germline V gene, CDR1 is MNHEY and CDR2 is SVGEGT. The CDR3 is 12 residues long. Between the trimmed V and J ends, which lost 2 bases and 1 base, there was a span of 3 bases.